Listed here are 20 T cell receptor beta chains from one sample, sequenced in a study of beta chain features in type 1 diabetes. General study points: A moderate, significant TCRB CDR3 shortening appeared in type 1 diabetes across four CD4+ subsets.

These receptors lack a known antigen. Of the isolated RNA, all was reverse transcribed, and so the sequenced material was expressed TCRB transcripts. TCRdb keeps only in-frame clones here, not all; method: immunoSEQ multiplex PCR. The table records approximately 24,000 clones, about 45% of them present only once. Material: stem cell memory CD4+ T cells from blood. The receptors originated from a man younger than 40 with type 1 diabetes.

This sequence joins TRBV25-1 and TRBJ1-4, with 9 bases matching TRBD1. J gave up 6 bases and V 6 bases, and 8 bases lay outside the gene matches. CDR1 and CDR2 from the germline V gene are MGHDK and SYGVNS. The CDR3 contains 15 residues. In DNA form, the CDR3 reads TGTGCCAGCAGGGCCTCCGGGACAGGGTATGAAAAACTGTTTTTT. Translated, it gives CASRASGTGYEKLFF.

V is TRBV5-1 and J is TRBJ2-3; 10 positions agree with TRBD2. The CDR3 has 16 residues. Losses at the gene ends were 2 bases for V and 6 bases for J; bases not matched to a gene: 9. Germline CDR1 and CDR2: SGHRS and YFSETQ. In DNA, the CDR3 is TGCGCCAGCAGCTTTTGGGCTAGCGGGGGTAGTGATACGCAGTATTTT. This sequence encodes CASSFWASGGSDTQYF. Full variable domain (outside the CDR3, taken from reference TRBV5-1 and TRBJ2-3): KAGVTQTPRYLIKTRGQQVTLSCSPISGHRSVSWYQQTPGQGLQFLFEYFSETQRNKGNFPGRFSGRQFSNSRSEMNVSTLELGDSALYLCASSFWASGGSDTQYFGPGTRLTVL.

This clone was counted between two and nine times. CDR3 residues: CASSAGLAAQETQYF. The CDR3 DNA reads as TGCGCCAGCTCAGCAGGACTAGCGGCACAAGAGACCCAGTACTTC. The chain joins TRBV10-2 to TRBJ2-5; 10 nucleotides line up with TRBD2. V was pared by 8 bases and J by 2 bases, with 8 bases of the junction left unmatched. This CDR3 region has 15 residues. CDR1 is WSHSY, CDR2 SAAADI, per germline.

This rearrangement joins TRBV6-6 to TRBJ1-1, with D possibly TRBD1 on 5 matching bases. Germline V gene lookup returns CDR1 MNHNY and CDR2 SVGAGI (reference sequence). The CDR3 is 14 amino acids. Between the trimmed V and J ends, which lost 1 base and 1 base, there was a span of 7 bases. The CDR3 DNA is TGTGCCAGCAGTTACTACGGGGGGAACACTGAAGCTTTCTTT. It translates to CASSYYGGNTEAFF.

This clone was found a few times. V gene TRBV29-1 combines with J gene TRBJ1-2, with unresolved D. Trimming removed 6 bases from V and 2 bases from J, with 10 bases in between. This CDR3 is built from 12 residues. Looked up from germline, CDR1 is SQVTM and CDR2 is ANQGSEA. For the CDR3, the DNA is TGCAGCGTGGAGACGGTGAACTATGGCTACACCTTC. Protein: CSVETVNYGYTF.

The V and J genes are TRBV30 and TRBJ2-3; D is possibly TRBD2 (6 bases). The CDR3 extends over 17 amino acids. The V and J ends lost 0 bases and 5 bases respectively, with 21 bases between them. CDR1 GTSNPN and CDR2 SVGIG come from the germline V gene (reference sequence). CDR3 nucleotides: TGTGCCTGGAGTGTACGTCGGGACTCGTGGTCGGTAGATACGCAGTATTTT. Encoded protein: CAWSVRRDSWSVDTQYF.

The chain recombines TRBV5-1 with TRBJ1-4, with a weak D call TRBD1 (6 bases). Trimming removed 0 bases at V and 5 bases at J, with 14 bases between. CDR1 SGHRS and CDR2 YFSETQ come from the germline V gene. The CDR3 spans 16 residues. The CDR3 sequence is CASSLVIGGDNEKLFF. The CDR3, as DNA: TGCGCCAGCAGCTTGGTTATAGGGGGAGACAATGAAAAACTGTTTTTT.

This clone was found a few times. The chain carries TRBV9 and TRBJ2-7, with 8 bases matching TRBD2. Trimming at V came to 0 bases and at J to 4 bases, leaving 6 bases not matched to a gene. This CDR3 has 15 residues. Looked up from germline, CDR1 is SGDLS and CDR2 is YYNGEE. The CDR3 sequence: CASSVGGSGEYEQYF. The CDR3, as DNA: TGTGCCAGCAGCGTAGGGGGTAGCGGGGAGTACGAGCAGTACTTC.

This chain uses TRBV19 with TRBJ2-7, with 9 bases fitting TRBD1. J was trimmed by 3 bases and V by 2 bases; bases with no gene match: 8. The CDR3 covers 16 residues. Germline V lookup: CDR1 LNHDA, CDR2 SQIVND (reference sequence). The CDR3 region is CASSINGQGSDYEQYF. As DNA, the CDR3 is TGTGCCAGTAGTATAAACGGACAGGGGAGTGACTACGAGCAGTACTTC.

This rearrangement joins TRBV9 to TRBJ1-2; 11 bases fit TRBD1. The germline CDR1 and CDR2 sequences are SGDLS and YYNGEE. V was pared by 4 bases and J by 2 bases, with 4 bases of the junction left unmatched. The CDR3 runs 15 residues. DNA of the CDR3: TGTGCCAGCAGCACGCGGACAGGGGGCAACTATGGCTACACCTTC. It is translated as CASSTRTGGNYGYTF.

This chain joins TRBV6-1 and TRBJ1-5, with D possibly matching TRBD1 (5 bases). CDR1 is MNHNS, CDR2 SASEGT, per germline. Trimming removed 2 bases at V and 0 bases at J, with 14 bases between. The CDR3 has 17 residues. CDR3 region: CASSESQGLYSNQPQHF. The CDR3 nucleotides read TGTGCCAGCAGTGAATCCCAGGGATTGTATAGCAATCAGCCCCAGCATTTT.

This chain joins TRBV11-2 and TRBJ2-1; 12 nucleotides align to TRBD2. Germline lookup yields CDR1 SGHAT and CDR2 FQNNGV. The length of the CDR3 is 15 residues. V dropped 4 bases and J dropped 3; count of bases not matched to a gene: 1. Here the CDR3 DNA reads TGTGCCAGCAGCTGGACTAGCGGGGACTACAATGAGCAGTTCTTC. Protein sequence: CASSWTSGDYNEQFF.

The rearrangement uses TRBV15 and TRBJ1-5; 9 nucleotides line up with TRBD1. V lost 3 bases, J lost 3 bases, and 9 bases stayed unmatched. CDR1 and CDR2 from the germline V gene are LNHNV and YYDKDF (reference sequence). CDR3 length equals 17 residues. The CDR3 DNA reads as TGTGCCACCAGCAGGAGGACAGGGGTCGGGAACAATCAGCCCCAGCATTTT. Translated, it gives CATSRRTGVGNNQPQHF.

This clone was seen a handful of times. The V gene is TRBV7-2, the J gene TRBJ1-2; D is perhaps TRBD1 (5 bases). V gave up 0 bases and J gave up 3 bases, with 11 bases separating them. The germline gives CDR1 SGHTA, CDR2 FQGNSA. The CDR3 is 15 residues long. CDR3 region: CASSLAGEGHYGYTF. The CDR3 DNA sequence: TGTGCCAGCAGCTTAGCGGGGGAGGGGCACTATGGCTACACCTTC.

This chain links TRBV2 with TRBJ2-7, with 9 bases lining up with TRBD2. CDR1 is SNHLY and CDR2 is FYNNEI in the germline V gene. Trimming at V came to 6 bases and at J to 3 bases, leaving 6 bases not matched to a gene. CDR3 length equals 14 residues. CDR3 region: CASRSGTSSYEQYF. CDR3 DNA: TGTGCCAGCAGGTCCGGGACTAGCAGCTACGAGCAGTACTTC.

The V and J genes are TRBV5-1 and TRBJ1-1, with D perhaps TRBD1 (6 bases). The CDR3 loop spans 14 amino acids. V was shortened by 0 bases and J by 5 bases, with 11 bases between the two germline ends. The germline CDR1 and CDR2 sequences are SGHRS and YFSETQ. CDR3 nucleotide sequence: TGCGCCAGCAGCTTGGTAGAGGGGGGGACTGAAGCTTTCTTT. This gives the protein CASSLVEGGTEAFF.

This chain links TRBV27 with TRBJ2-3, with 10 bases identical to TRBD2. Germline V gene data show CDR1 as MNHEY and CDR2 as SMNVEV (reference sequence). Trimming at V came to 7 bases and at J to 3 bases, leaving 16 bases not matched to a gene. This CDR3 region has 18 residues. Here the CDR3 reads CASTSGRALGVVTDTQYF. The CDR3 bases are TGTGCCAGCACCAGCGGGAGGGCCCTCGGCGTCGTTACAGATACGCAGTATTTT.

Notes on this clone: It is unclear where the CDR3 begins or ends on the DNA, so no DNA is shown, and the CDR3 is as TCRdb lists it. The chain combines TRBV4-2 with TRBJ2-2; TRBD2 is taken as the D call from the table, unchecked against the DNA. The CDR3 is 21 residues long, counting both termini. Germline V lookup: CDR1 LGHNA, CDR2 YNFKEQ. CDR3: CASSQVRGRLAGGPRTGELFF.

The chain couples TRBV4-2 to TRBJ1-1, with a possible D match to TRBD1 (6 bases). CDR3 length: 17 amino acids. Trimming took off 1 base at V and 0 bases at J, with 15 bases between the two ends. The germline CDR1 and CDR2 sequences are LGHNA and YNFKEQ. The CDR3 nucleotides read TGTGCCAGCAGCCAAGGCGCAGGGGCCCGAATGAACACTGAAGCTTTCTTT. Translated: CASSQGAGARMNTEAFF.

The V gene is TRBV6-5, the J gene TRBJ1-2; the match to TRBD1 covers 7 bases. Trimming took 0 bases from V and 2 from J; bases not matched to a gene: 6. The CDR3 loop spans 16 amino acids. The V gene's germline CDR1 is MNHEY and CDR2 SVGAGI. The CDR3, as DNA: TGTGCCAGCAGTTACTCAGGTTCAGGGGGGAACTATGGCTACACCTTC. Amino acid sequence: CASSYSGSGGNYGYTF.